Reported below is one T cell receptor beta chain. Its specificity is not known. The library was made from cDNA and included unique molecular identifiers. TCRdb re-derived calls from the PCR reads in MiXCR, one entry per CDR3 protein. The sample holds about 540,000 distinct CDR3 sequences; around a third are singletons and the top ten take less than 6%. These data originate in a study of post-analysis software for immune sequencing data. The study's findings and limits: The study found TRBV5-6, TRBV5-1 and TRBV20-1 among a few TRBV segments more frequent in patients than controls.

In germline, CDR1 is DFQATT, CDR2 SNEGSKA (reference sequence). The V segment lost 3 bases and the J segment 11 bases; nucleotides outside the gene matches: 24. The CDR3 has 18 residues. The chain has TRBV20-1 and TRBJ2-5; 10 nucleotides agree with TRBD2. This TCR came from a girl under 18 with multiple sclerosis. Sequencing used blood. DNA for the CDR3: TGCAGTGCTAGGGACTCCGGGACTAGCGAAGGGACAGGCTACAAGCAGTACTTC. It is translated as CSARDSGTSEGTGYKQYF.